This T cell receptor beta chain is drawn from a study of blood T cell repertoires in COVID-19. In the study overall: Material from acute and convalescent COVID-19 was sourced from the United States, Italy and Spain. PBMCs, B-cell-depleted T cells, or T cells provided the cDNA or gDNA that made up the material.

The V gene end was trimmed by 9 bases and the J gene end by 5 bases; junction bases not matched to a gene: 16. Per germline, CDR1 SEHNR and CDR2 FQNEAQ (reference sequence). The CDR3 runs to 17 residues. Per the original methods: Estimation of nucleated cell counts relied on the amplification of reference gene primers. TCRdb's copy holds only in-frame clones and misses some; the assay was immunoSEQ multiplex PCR. That table gives V, J and clone size, and the DNA gave D and trimming. The data show 200,000 to 300,000 clones, approximately 86% seen once. This TCR was sampled from a man in his thirties or forties with active or convalescent COVID-19. The V gene is TRBV7-9, the J gene TRBJ2-3; 11 nucleotides align to TRBD2. Sequenced material: peripheral blood. In DNA form, the CDR3 reads TGTGCCAGTCAGCCCCGGGGTAGCGGGGGGGCAGGAGATACGCAGTATTTT. Translated, it gives CASQPRGSGGAGDTQYF.